The clone carrying this T cell receptor beta chain was detected once. Libraries were prepared by immunoSEQ multiplex PCR; TCRdb keeps only in-frame clonotypes and omits some of them. The table includes a few hundred thousand clones, just over 85% detected once. The CDR3 length is 15 residues. V lost 1 base, J lost 4 bases, and 6 bases stayed unmatched. Looked up from germline, CDR1 is LNHDA and CDR2 is SQIVND (reference sequence). This specimen belongs to a study of blood T cell repertoires in COVID-19. The overall study: The analysed material was cDNA or gDNA that came from T cells, B-cell-depleted T cells, or PBMCs.

The sequencing sample was made of peripheral blood. The chain couples TRBV19 to TRBJ1-2; 7 bases fit TRBD1. The TCR comes from a woman in her thirties with active or convalescent COVID-19. The CDR3 DNA is TGTGCCAGTAGTATAGCTCGGGACAGATCCTATGGCTACACCTTC. Amino acid sequence: CASSIARDRSYGYTF.